These 27 T cell receptor beta chains were all obtained from the same sample, sequenced in a study of T cell responses to AZD1222 COVID-19 vaccine listed by TCRdb under 2021. Library preparation used the immunoSEQ multiplex PCR assay. Not all clones reach the TCRdb copy of this immuneACCESS table, which keeps in-frame sequences only. Checked studies attribute under half of the gap to unresolved V genes and leave the rest unexplained. The sample contains over 95,000 clones, about 92% of them found a single time. The ten largest account for about 13% of the sample. This sample's time point label indicates: baseline before first vaccination. Sequencing was performed on peripheral blood, taken on day 0 of AZD1222 vaccination. The receptors were sampled from an adult in good health.

The chain recombines TRBV25-1 with TRBJ2-5; perhaps TRBD1 as D (5 bases). V was pared by 3 bases and J by 4 bases, with 12 bases between. The CDR3 extends over 14 amino acids. CDR1 and CDR2 (germline): MGHDK, SYGVNS. In DNA, the CDR3 is TGTGCCAGCAGTGACTCCAGGGTAGGAGAGACCCAGTACTTC. This sequence encodes CASSDSRVGETQYF. The complete variable domain, with remaining parts taken from reference TRBV25-1 and TRBJ2-5, reads EADIYQTPRYLVIGTGKKITLECSQTMGHDKMYWYQQDPGMELHLIHYSYGVNSTEKGDLSSESTVSRIRTEHFPLTLESARPSHTSQYLCASSDSRVGETQYFGPGTRLLVL.

This sequence joins TRBV5-4 and TRBJ2-5, with 7 bases matching TRBD1. The end of the DNA fits TRBJ2-7 better, so the J call may be wrong. The germline V gene has CDR1 SGHNT and CDR2 YYREEE (reference sequence). The CDR3 runs to 13 residues. CDR3 loop: CASSRRQGYEQYF. The CDR3 coding sequence is TGTGCCAGCAGCAGAAGACAGGGCTACGAGCAGTACTTC.

V and J are TRBV19 and TRBJ2-5, with D maybe TRBD2 (5 bases). Between the trimmed V and J ends, which lost 2 bases and 5 bases, there was a span of 15 bases. CDR3 length equals 15 residues. The germline V gene has CDR1 LNHDA and CDR2 SQIVND (reference sequence). CDR3 in DNA: TGTGCCAGTAGTATACGTCGCGGTACTAGGGAGACCCAGTACTTC. This sequence encodes CASSIRRGTRETQYF.

The chain couples TRBV5-1 to TRBJ2-5; 7 bases align to TRBD1. The ends lost 4 bases at V and 1 base at J; junction bases unmatched: 7. This CDR3 comprises 15 residues. From germline, CDR1 is SGHRS and CDR2 YFSETQ. CDR3 amino acids: CASSARGQLQETQYF. The CDR3 DNA reads TGCGCCAGCAGCGCTCGGGGACAGCTCCAAGAGACCCAGTACTTC.

The chain carries TRBV5-1 and TRBJ2-1; the D is unclear. Trimming left V 4 bases short and J 9 bases short, with 11 bases between. This CDR3 has 12 amino acids. In germline, CDR1 is SGHRS, CDR2 YFSETQ. The CDR3 region has the DNA TGCGCCAGCAGCGTCTATAGAGGTGAGCAGTTCTTC. This translates into CASSVYRGEQFF.

This chain links TRBV7-9 with TRBJ1-2; D not resolved. The CDR3 contains 14 residues. V was shortened by 0 bases and J by 1 base, with 6 bases between the two germline ends. The V gene's germline CDR1 is SEHNR and CDR2 FQNEAQ (reference sequence). The CDR3 region has the DNA TGTGCCAGCAGCTTAGCGCAGCTTAACTATGGCTACACCTTC. Translating gives CASSLAQLNYGYTF.

The CDR3 spells CASSPTGSYEQYF. In DNA form, the CDR3 reads TGTGCCAGTAGCCCCACAGGCTCCTACGAGCAGTACTTC. The rearrangement joins TRBV19 to TRBJ2-7; TRBD1 might be the D (5 bases). CDR1 LNHDA and CDR2 SQIVND come from the germline V gene (reference sequence). V was pared by 6 bases and J by 0 bases, with 9 bases between. The CDR3 length is 13 residues.

J is TRBJ2-1 and V is TRBV5-1; TRBD1 is a possible D gene (6 bases). Germline loops: CDR1 SGHRS, CDR2 YFSETQ. This CDR3 has 14 residues. The V end lost 0 bases, the J end lost 4 bases, and 8 bases lay between the germline ends. CDR3 in DNA: TGCGCCAGCAGCTTGGGACAGGTATACAATGAGCAGTTCTTC. Its translation is CASSLGQVYNEQFF.

This clone was detected only once. As DNA, the CDR3 is TGCGCCAGCAGCCAAGACGCGGGAGGTTATACAAGCTCCTACGAGCAGTACTTC. It specifies CASSQDAGGYTSSYEQYF. The rearrangement joins TRBV4-3 to TRBJ2-7, with 8 bases identical to TRBD2. Unmatched junction bases numbered 10, after V lost 0 bases and J lost 0 bases. The CDR3 totals 18 residues. The V gene's germline CDR1 is LGHNA and CDR2 YSLEER.

The chain has TRBV7-9 and TRBJ2-1, with TRBD2 identical over 11 bases. V gave up 7 bases and J gave up 3 bases; unmatched junction bases: 5. Germline V gene data show CDR1 as SEHNR and CDR2 as FQNEAQ (reference sequence). The CDR3 is 15 amino acids. CDR3 residues: CASNPTSGNYNEQFF. The CDR3 bases are TGTGCCAGCAACCCGACTAGCGGGAACTACAATGAGCAGTTCTTC.

The V and J genes are TRBV28 and TRBJ1-2, with 8 bases that match TRBD1. CDR1 is MDHEN and CDR2 is SYDVKM in the germline V gene. The CDR3 runs to 13 residues. Germline trimming cut 7 bases from V and 8 bases from J; bases unmatched to any gene: 9. CDR3 loop: CASKPQGARGYTF. For the CDR3, the DNA is TGTGCCAGCAAACCCCAGGGGGCGCGGGGCTACACCTTC.

This chain joins TRBV5-1 and TRBJ1-1; 7 bases align to TRBD1. CDR1 and CDR2 (germline): SGHRS, YFSETQ. V was pared by 4 bases and J by 6 bases, with 12 bases of the junction left unmatched. This CDR3 is built from 15 residues. The CDR3 reads CASSLQGGTTAEAFF. In DNA form, the CDR3 reads TGCGCCAGCAGCCTCCAGGGGGGGACGACGGCTGAAGCTTTCTTT.

V usage is TRBV15 and J usage is TRBJ1-5; the D is unclear. Germline values: CDR1 LNHNV, CDR2 YYDKDF (reference sequence). Trimming stripped 0 bases from V and 1 base from J, with 10 bases between. The CDR3 is 16 amino acids. The CDR3 nucleotides read TGTGCCACCAGCAGAGATAGGGCGGTAAGCAATCAGCCCCAGCATTTT. Translating it yields CATSRDRAVSNQPQHF.

The rearrangement joins TRBV4-3 to TRBJ2-1, with unresolved D. Trimming took 1 base from V and 9 from J, leaving 10 bases between them. This CDR3 region has 13 residues. In germline, CDR1 is LGHNA, CDR2 YSLEER. Here the CDR3 reads CASSQGNKAEQFF. As DNA, the CDR3 is TGCGCCAGCAGCCAAGGGAATAAGGCTGAGCAGTTCTTC.

The chain links TRBV5-1 to TRBJ2-7; 12 bases agree with TRBD2. The V segment lost 0 bases and the J segment 4 bases; nucleotides outside the gene matches: 11. Per the germline V gene, CDR1 is SGHRS and CDR2 is YFSETQ. The CDR3 has 18 amino acids. The CDR3 coding sequence is TGCGCCAGCAGCTTGGCCTCGGCTAGCGGGAGGGCTCTTTACGAGCAGTACTTC. It codes for CASSLASASGRALYEQYF.

The chain links TRBV5-4 to TRBJ2-1; 9 bases match TRBD1. In germline, CDR1 is SGHNT, CDR2 YYREEE (reference sequence). The CDR3 is 13 amino acids. The V gene end was trimmed by 6 bases and the J gene end by 9 bases; junction bases not matched to a gene: 7. The CDR3 bases are TGTGCCAGCACCCGGACAGGGGTGGCTGAGCAGTTCTTC. It specifies CASTRTGVAEQFF. Using reference TRBV5-4 and TRBJ2-1 for the parts outside the CDR3, the full variable domain is ETGVTQSPTHLIKTRGQQVTLRCSSQSGHNTVSWYQQALGQGPQFIFQYYREEENGRGNFPPRFSGLQFPNYSSELNVNALELDDSALYLCASTRTGVAEQFFGPGTRLTVL.

The chain joins TRBV30 to TRBJ2-7; D call uncertain. V lost 1 base and J lost 3, with 7 bases in between. The CDR3 consists of 12 residues. CDR1 and CDR2 from the germline V gene are GTSNPN and SVGIG (reference sequence). Here the CDR3 DNA reads TGTGCCTGGAGTGGGTTAAACTACGAGCAGTACTTC. It yields the protein CAWSGLNYEQYF.

This chain joins TRBV10-1 and TRBJ1-1, with TRBD1 identical over 9 bases. Germline V gene data show CDR1 as WNHNN and CDR2 as SYGVQD (reference sequence). V was pared by 6 bases and J by 5 bases, with 4 bases of the junction left unmatched. The CDR3 has 13 residues. CDR3 in DNA: TGCGCCAGCAGACAGGGGGCTCGGACTGAAGCTTTCTTT. Its protein product is CASRQGARTEAFF.

This rearrangement joins TRBV12-3 or TRBV12-4 to TRBJ1-5; D is unresolved. The CDR3 covers 12 residues. Trimming stripped 1 base from V and 6 bases from J, with 4 bases between. CDR3: CASSLGSQPQHF. The CDR3 DNA follows: TGTGCCAGCAGTTTAGGGAGTCAGCCCCAGCATTTT.

The V and J genes are TRBV27 and TRBJ1-4; D not resolved. The CDR3 is 17 residues long. The germline V gene has CDR1 MNHEY and CDR2 SMNVEV (reference sequence). Trimming stripped 0 bases from V and 7 bases from J, with 18 bases between. In DNA, the CDR3 is TGTGCCAGCAGTTTATCGATAGGTTTGGCCGGGCGTGAAAAACTGTTTTTT. Its translation is CASSLSIGLAGREKLFF.

The chain couples TRBV19 to TRBJ1-4; D not resolved. Germline V gene data show CDR1 as LNHDA and CDR2 as SQIVND (reference sequence). Trimming shortened V by 5 bases and J by 8 bases, and 9 bases separated the two germline ends. This CDR3 is built from 12 residues. In DNA, the CDR3 is TGTGCCAGTAGTCTTCCACGGGAAAAACTGTTTTTT. Its translation is CASSLPREKLFF.

The J gene is TRBJ1-4, the V gene TRBV11-2, with D maybe TRBD1 (5 bases). The V end was cut by 5 bases, the J end by 10 bases, with 11 bases between. This CDR3 spans 12 amino acids. CDR1 and CDR2 (germline): SGHAT, FQNNGV. CDR3 nucleotides: TGTGCCAGCAGCGTGGGGGGGATAAAACTGTTTTTT. As protein: CASSVGGIKLFF.

This clone came up a few times. The chain joins TRBV19 to TRBJ2-1; D is undetermined. This CDR3 has 12 amino acids. Per germline, CDR1 LNHDA and CDR2 SQIVND (reference sequence). V lost 5 bases and J 9 bases, leaving 11 bases between the germline ends. The DNA of the CDR3 is TGTGCCAGTAGTCAAAGTTGGGGTGAGCAGTTCTTC. This translates into CASSQSWGEQFF.

The chain uses TRBV30 and TRBJ1-6, with TRBD1 matching over 7 bases. CDR1 is GTSNPN, CDR2 SVGIG, per germline (reference sequence). V lost 2 bases to trimming and J lost 7 bases; unmatched junction nucleotides: 8. The CDR3 runs to 15 residues. This CDR3 reads CAWSLMTGTNSPLHF. CDR3 DNA sequence: TGTGCCTGGAGTCTAATGACAGGGACCAATTCACCCCTCCACTTT.

This chain joins TRBV2 and TRBJ2-7; a possible D gene is TRBD2 (6 bases). The germline gives CDR1 SNHLY, CDR2 FYNNEI. This CDR3 contains 16 residues. Trimming took 6 bases from V and 0 from J, leaving 18 bases between them. The CDR3 here is CASRQKLRDSSYEQYF. In nucleotides, the CDR3 is TGTGCCAGCAGGCAAAAACTCCGGGACTCCTCCTACGAGCAGTACTTC.

The chain has TRBV30 and TRBJ2-5; TRBD2 agrees at 12 bases. The CDR3 covers 16 residues. The germline CDR1 and CDR2 sequences are GTSNPN and SVGIG (reference sequence). The V segment lost 4 bases and the J segment 5 bases; nucleotides outside the gene matches: 11. The CDR3 DNA is TGTGCCTGGAATGGGCTAGCGGGAGGGTCTTGGGAGACCCAGTACTTC. Protein product: CAWNGLAGGSWETQYF.

CDR3 region: CASGPPGGASLPYNEQFF. The CDR3 coding sequence is TGTGCCAGCGGACCCCCCGGGGGGGCCTCTTTGCCCTACAATGAGCAGTTCTTC. The chain employs TRBV28 and TRBJ2-1; 8 bases match TRBD2. Germline V gene sequence: CDR1 MDHEN, CDR2 SYDVKM. The CDR3 consists of 18 residues. Trimming removed 8 bases from V and 2 bases from J; junction bases left unmatched: 17.